This T cell receptor beta chain was sequenced for a study of multiple sclerosis patients with progressive multifocal leukoencephalopathy. Using immunoSEQ multiplex PCR, the repertoire was profiled, and TCRdb retains in-frame clones only, with some absent. The sample yields under 40,000 clones, about 91% seen once. CDR3 length equals 11 residues. CDR1 is MNHEY, CDR2 SMNVEV, per germline (reference sequence). Losses at the gene ends were 6 bases for V and 6 bases for J; bases not matched to a gene: 0. Time point described: before natalizumab initiation. The sample taken for sequencing was PBMCs. This TCR came from a man younger than 45 with multiple sclerosis. V and J are TRBV27 and TRBJ2-3; 7 positions agree with TRBD2. The CDR3 protein is CASRGGDTQYF. The DNA for the CDR3 is TGTGCCAGCAGGGGAGGGGATACGCAGTATTTT.